The clone carrying this T cell receptor (beta chain) has a handful of counts. Sequencing was performed with immunoSEQ multiplex PCR; in TCRdb, only in-frame clones are kept and a portion is missing. This repertoire shows about 4,000 clones, around 30% found once; its top ten account for around 14%. The sample originates from a study of T cells in localized non-small cell lung cancer. CDR1 and CDR2 (germline): SGHNT, YENEEA. V was cut by 3 bases and J by 1 base, with 9 bases left in between. This CDR3 is 14 amino acids long. The specimen was lung tumor tissue, collected before any cancer treatment. The TCR originated in a man aged 40 to 70 with stage II lung adenocarcinoma. This chain connects TRBV11-3 to TRBJ1-1, with D perhaps matching TRBD1 (5 bases). The CDR3 is CASSFRGPNTEAFF. The CDR3 DNA is TGTGCCAGCAGCTTCCGGGGCCCGAACACTGAAGCTTTCTTT.